The 21 T cell receptor beta chains below come from one sample, sequenced in a study of T-cell reconstitution after alpha-beta-depleted transplantation in children. Unique molecular identifiers tagged the TCRbeta library. TCRdb reprocessed the PCR reads via MiXCR and lists one record per CDR3 protein. The sample holds 500,000 or so distinct CDR3 sequences, about 30% seen once. The sequencing used PBMCs from the stem cell graft donor, collected from the stem cell graft. These receptors all stem from a human donor who donated a stem cell graft to a child with aplastic anemia.

The genes are TRBV20-1 and TRBJ2-5; a weak D match, TRBD2 (5 bases). Trimming removed 1 base from V and 4 bases from J, with 13 bases in between. Looked up from germline, CDR1 is DFQATT and CDR2 is SNEGSKA (reference sequence). There are 14 residues in the CDR3. The CDR3 DNA sequence: TGCAGTGCTAGAGGAAACTTAGCGTCAGAGACCCAGTACTTC. Translating it yields CSARGNLASETQYF.

The chain has TRBV29-1 and TRBJ2-7; perhaps TRBD2 as D (6 bases). The germline gives CDR1 SQVTM, CDR2 ANQGSEA. Trimming shortened V by 0 bases and J by 7 bases, and 7 bases separated the two germline ends. The CDR3 contains 11 residues. Here the CDR3 DNA reads TGCAGCGTTGAAGATCGGGAGGAGCAGTACTTC. This encodes CSVEDREEQYF.

This clonotype occurred a few times. The V gene is TRBV29-1, the J gene TRBJ1-2; TRBD1 is a possible D gene (5 bases). This CDR3 has 14 residues. The germline V gene encodes CDR1 SQVTM and CDR2 ANQGSEA. V lost 4 bases and J lost 0, with 12 bases in between. CDR3 bases: TGCAGCGTTGGATCCGGGGCCGCTAACTATGGCTACACCTTC. Protein: CSVGSGAANYGYTF.

The J gene is TRBJ1-5, the V gene TRBV11-2, with D perhaps TRBD1 (5 bases). V lost 1 base and J 7 bases, leaving 23 bases between the germline ends. CDR1 SGHAT and CDR2 FQNNGV come from the germline V gene. The CDR3 is 18 amino acids. This CDR3 is CASSLVGTGGRGGQPQHF. In DNA form, the CDR3 reads TGTGCCAGCAGCTTAGTCGGTACGGGGGGTAGAGGTGGGCAGCCCCAGCATTTT. Supplemented by reference TRBV11-2 and TRBJ1-5, the full variable domain reads EAGVAQSPRYKIIEKRQSVAFWCNPISGHATLYWYQQILGQGPKLLIQFQNNGVVDDSQLPKDRFSAERLKGVDSTLKIQPAKLEDSAVYLCASSLVGTGGRGGQPQHFGDGTRLSIL.

This clonotype was seen only a few times. V is TRBV3-1 and J is TRBJ1-1; D not resolved. V dropped 1 base and J dropped 4 bases, with 7 bases sitting between them. The CDR3 extends over 13 amino acids. Germline V gives CDR1 LGHDT, CDR2 YNNKEL (reference sequence). CDR3 sequence: CASSQGLGTEAFF. Written as DNA, the CDR3 is TGTGCCAGCAGCCAAGGACTGGGCACTGAAGCTTTCTTT.

This sequence joins TRBV7-9 and TRBJ1-2; D gene ambiguous. CDR3 length equals 14 residues. Germline values: CDR1 SEHNR, CDR2 FQNEAQ (reference sequence). Trimming took 4 bases from V and 4 from J, leaving 13 bases between them. The CDR3 DNA follows: TGTGCCAGCAGCTCTTTACCCCTACTCTATGGCTACACCTTC. It encodes CASSSLPLLYGYTF. The variable domain in full, with the rest retrieved from reference TRBV7-9 and TRBJ1-2, is DTGVSQNPRHKITKRGQNVTFRCDPISEHNRLYWYRQTLGQGPEFLTYFQNEAQLEKSRLLSDRFSAERPKGSFSTLEIQRTEQGDSAMYLCASSSLPLLYGYTFGSGTRLTVV.

The chain employs TRBV29-1 and TRBJ1-1, with D possibly being TRBD1 (5 bases). The V end lost 4 bases, the J end lost 0 bases, and 9 bases lay between the germline ends. The CDR3 extends over 13 amino acids. CDR1 and CDR2 (germline): SQVTM, ANQGSEA. CDR3 bases: TGCAGCGTTGTATGGGGCTTGAACACTGAAGCTTTCTTT. Residues: CSVVWGLNTEAFF.

This sequence joins TRBV25-1 and TRBJ2-1, with TRBD2 matching over 7 bases. With 4 bases clipped from V and 7 bases from J, the junction kept 19 bases outside the gene matches. CDR3 length: 18 residues. The germline V gene encodes CDR1 MGHDK and CDR2 SYGVNS. The CDR3, as DNA: TGTGCCAGCAGTGGAACTACAAGGTGGGAGGGCCCGGGGAATGAGCAGTTCTTC. The encoded protein is CASSGTTRWEGPGNEQFF.

The chain is built from TRBV19 and TRBJ2-3, with a tentative D call TRBD2 (6 bases). Germline V lookup: CDR1 LNHDA, CDR2 SQIVND (reference sequence). This CDR3 is 18 amino acids long. V was trimmed by 7 bases and J by 1 base, leaving 24 bases between them. DNA of the CDR3: TGTGCCAGTAACAATCCGGGACTCCACGGTCCGCGCACAGATACGCAGTATTTT. This sequence encodes CASNNPGLHGPRTDTQYF. Complete variable domain (other parts from reference TRBV19 and TRBJ2-3): DGGITQSPKYLFRKEGQNVTLSCEQNLNHDAMYWYRQDPGQGLRLIYYSQIVNDFQKGDIAEGYSVSREKKESFPLTVTSAQKNPTAFYLCASNNPGLHGPRTDTQYFGPGTRLTVL.

There are a few counts of this clonotype. The rearrangement links TRBV29-1 to TRBJ2-3; 8 nucleotides align to TRBD2. Germline loops: CDR1 SQVTM, CDR2 ANQGSEA. J gave up 1 base and V 4 bases, and 1 base lay outside the gene matches. The CDR3 loop spans 13 amino acids. The CDR3 spells CSVAGGGTDTQYF. As DNA, the CDR3 is TGCAGCGTTGCGGGAGGGGGCACAGATACGCAGTATTTT.

The chain recombines TRBV19 with TRBJ1-2; no clear D gene. The CDR3 contains 13 residues. V was clipped by 7 bases and J by 0 bases, with 9 bases between them. The germline gives CDR1 LNHDA, CDR2 SQIVND (reference sequence). The CDR3 protein is CASIPNSNYGYTF. CDR3 bases: TGTGCCAGTATCCCGAATTCTAACTATGGCTACACCTTC.

The chain is built from TRBV12-3 or TRBV12-4 and TRBJ1-3, with 9 bases identical to TRBD1. Trimming at V came to 5 bases and at J to 2 bases, leaving 10 bases not matched to a gene. The CDR3 extends over 17 amino acids. DNA for the CDR3: TGTGCCAGCAGTACGGGACAGGGAGAGATAGCTGGAAACACCATATATTTT. The encoded protein is CASSTGQGEIAGNTIYF.

The chain links TRBV7-9 to TRBJ1-4; the D is unclear. CDR3 length equals 11 residues. Germline loops: CDR1 SEHNR, CDR2 FQNEAQ (reference sequence). The V end was cut by 2 bases, the J end by 8 bases, with 3 bases between. The CDR3 region is CASSLREKLFF. The CDR3 coding sequence is TGTGCCAGCAGCTTACGAGAAAAACTGTTTTTT.

This chain joins TRBV29-1 and TRBJ2-1; 7 bases align to TRBD2. The CDR3 is made up of 12 amino acids. Germline V gene lookup returns CDR1 SQVTM and CDR2 ANQGSEA. V lost 5 bases to trimming and J lost 4 bases; unmatched junction nucleotides: 2. The CDR3 DNA follows: TGCAGCGTTACCGGGGGGTACAATGAGCAGTTCTTC. Protein: CSVTGGYNEQFF.

The rearrangement joins TRBV6-1 to TRBJ2-7; TRBD1 is a possible D gene (6 bases). The CDR3 loop spans 14 amino acids. V was cut by 6 bases and J by 0 bases, with 12 bases left in between. Germline CDR1 reads MNHNS; CDR2 reads SASEGT. The CDR3 bases are TGTGCCAGCAGAGGTGGGGACACCTCCTACGAGCAGTACTTC. Its translation: CASRGGDTSYEQYF.

V gene TRBV28 combines with J gene TRBJ1-5; D not resolved. Germline CDR1 is MDHEN and CDR2 is SYDVKM. The CDR3 is 16 amino acids. Trimming shortened V by 6 bases and J by 0 bases, and 15 bases separated the two germline ends. The CDR3 is CASRLRLRNSNQPQHF. The CDR3 DNA follows: TGTGCCAGCAGGCTACGACTTCGGAATAGCAATCAGCCCCAGCATTTT.

This clonotype appeared a single time. The J gene is TRBJ1-3, the V gene TRBV10-3; no clear D. Germline lookup yields CDR1 ENHRY and CDR2 SYGVKD. Trimming cost V 4 bases and J 1 base, with 5 bases left between them. The CDR3 totals 13 residues. The chain's CDR3 is CAISGGSGNTIYF. CDR3 nucleotide sequence: TGTGCCATCAGTGGCGGATCTGGAAACACCATATATTTT.

The rearrangement links TRBV28 to TRBJ2-7; D unclear. CDR1 is MDHEN, CDR2 SYDVKM, per germline. Trimming removed 3 bases from V and 6 bases from J, with 9 bases in between. This CDR3 has 12 residues. This CDR3 is CASSLKGGEQYF. The CDR3 DNA reads as TGTGCCAGCAGTTTGAAAGGCGGCGAGCAGTACTTC. Full variable domain (rest looked up from reference TRBV28 and TRBJ2-7): DVKVTQSSRYLVKRTGEKVFLECVQDMDHENMFWYRQDPGLGLRLIYFSYDVKMKEKGDIPEGYSVSREKKERFSLILESASTNQTSMYLCASSLKGGEQYFGPGTRLTVT.

This clonotype was observed many times. The chain employs TRBV3-1 and TRBJ2-5; 10 bases align to TRBD2. V was pared by 3 bases and J by 9 bases, with 10 bases of the junction left unmatched. CDR1 is LGHDT, CDR2 YNNKEL, per germline (reference sequence). The CDR3 has 15 residues. The CDR3 coding sequence is TGTGCCAGCAGCCACACTAGCGGGACTTCAATCGCCCAGTACTTC. It codes for CASSHTSGTSIAQYF.

This CDR3 reads CASSFGAGGLEETQYF. The CDR3 DNA reads as TGTGCCAGCAGTTTTGGCGCGGGAGGGTTAGAAGAGACCCAGTACTTC. This rearrangement joins TRBV27 to TRBJ2-5; TRBD2 matches 9 bases. The CDR3 loop spans 16 amino acids. The V and J ends lost 3 bases and 3 bases, in that order; junction bases with no gene match: 8. The germline V gene has CDR1 MNHEY and CDR2 SMNVEV (reference sequence).

This chain uses TRBV6-5 with TRBJ2-1, with D perhaps matching TRBD2 (5 bases). Trimming cost V 7 bases and J 0 bases, with 10 bases left between them. The CDR3 length is 14 residues. Germline CDR1 is MNHEY and CDR2 is SVGAGI. The CDR3 nucleotides are TGTGCCAGCACCGACGGAGGCTCCTACAATGAGCAGTTCTTC. This translates into CASTDGGSYNEQFF.